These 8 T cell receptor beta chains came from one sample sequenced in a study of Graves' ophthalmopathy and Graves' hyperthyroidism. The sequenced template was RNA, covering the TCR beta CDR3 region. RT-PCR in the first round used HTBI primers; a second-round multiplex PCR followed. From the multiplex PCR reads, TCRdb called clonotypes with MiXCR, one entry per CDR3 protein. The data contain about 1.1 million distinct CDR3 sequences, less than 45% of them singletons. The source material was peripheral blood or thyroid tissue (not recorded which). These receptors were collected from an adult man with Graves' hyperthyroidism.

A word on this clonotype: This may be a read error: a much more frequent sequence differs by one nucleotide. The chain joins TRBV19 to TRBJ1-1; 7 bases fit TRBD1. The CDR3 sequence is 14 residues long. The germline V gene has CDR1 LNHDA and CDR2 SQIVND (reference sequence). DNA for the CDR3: TGTGCCAGTAGTCCACAGGGGACCCACACTGGAGCTTTCTTT. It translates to CASSPQGTHTGAFF.

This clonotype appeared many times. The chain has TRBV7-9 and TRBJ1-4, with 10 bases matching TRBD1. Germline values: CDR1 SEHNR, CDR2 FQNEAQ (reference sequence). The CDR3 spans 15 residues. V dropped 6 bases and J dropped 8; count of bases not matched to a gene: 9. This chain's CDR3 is CASRSGTGVGEKLFF. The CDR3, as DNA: TGTGCCAGCAGATCCGGGACAGGGGTTGGAGAAAAACTGTTTTTT.

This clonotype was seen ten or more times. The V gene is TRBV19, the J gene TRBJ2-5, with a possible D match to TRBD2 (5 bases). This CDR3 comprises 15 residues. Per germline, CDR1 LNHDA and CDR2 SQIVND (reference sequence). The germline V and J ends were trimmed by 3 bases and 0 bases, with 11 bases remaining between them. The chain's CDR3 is CASSMRSGNQETQYF. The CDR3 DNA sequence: TGTGCCAGTAGTATGCGATCGGGGAACCAAGAGACCCAGTACTTC.

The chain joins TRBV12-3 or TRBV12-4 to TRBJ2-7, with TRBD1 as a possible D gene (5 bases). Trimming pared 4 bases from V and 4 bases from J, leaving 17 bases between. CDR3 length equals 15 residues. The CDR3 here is CASSSTSRVRYEQYF. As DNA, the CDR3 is TGTGCCAGCAGTTCAACCTCCAGGGTACGATACGAGCAGTACTTC.

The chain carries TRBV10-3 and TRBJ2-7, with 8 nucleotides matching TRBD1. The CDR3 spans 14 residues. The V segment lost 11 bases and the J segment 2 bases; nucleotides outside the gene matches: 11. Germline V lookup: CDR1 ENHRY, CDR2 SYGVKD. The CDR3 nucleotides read TGTGCCGTCCGAGCCGGACAGGGAGCCTACGAGCAGTACTTC. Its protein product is CAVRAGQGAYEQYF.

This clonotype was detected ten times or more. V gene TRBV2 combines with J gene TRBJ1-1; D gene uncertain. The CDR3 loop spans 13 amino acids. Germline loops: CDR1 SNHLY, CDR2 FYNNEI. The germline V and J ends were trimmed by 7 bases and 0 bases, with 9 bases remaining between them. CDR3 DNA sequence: TGTGCCAGCAACGCTAAAATGAACACTGAAGCTTTCTTT. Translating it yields CASNAKMNTEAFF.

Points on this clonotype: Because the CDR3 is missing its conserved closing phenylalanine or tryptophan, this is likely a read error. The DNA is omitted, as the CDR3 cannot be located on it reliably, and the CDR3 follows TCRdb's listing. This CDR3 reads CSVYREGINT. The chain employs TRBV29-1 and TRBJ1-3. Including both end residues, the CDR3 is 10 amino acids long. Germline CDR1 SQVTM, CDR2 ANQGSEA.

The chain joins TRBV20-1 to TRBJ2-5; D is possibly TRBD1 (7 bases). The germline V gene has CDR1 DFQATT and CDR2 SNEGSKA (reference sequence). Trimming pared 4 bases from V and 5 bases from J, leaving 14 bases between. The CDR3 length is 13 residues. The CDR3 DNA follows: TGCAGTGCTACCAGGGGGAGGACGGAGACCCAGTACTTC. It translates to CSATRGRTETQYF.